These 19 T cell receptor beta chains were sequenced from one sample in a study of CD4 T cells in relation to SARS-CoV-2 and coronaviruses. Repertoires were generated with immunoSEQ multiplex PCR, while TCRdb's copy carries only in-frame clones and drops some. The table has tens of thousands of clones, 80% to 90% seen once. Sequenced sample: memory CD4+ T cells from PBMCs. Receptors were obtained from an adult with COVID-19.

V is TRBV12-3 or TRBV12-4 and J is TRBJ1-4; D uncertain. Trimming removed 7 bases from V and 4 bases from J, with 4 bases in between. The CDR3 runs to 11 residues. The CDR3, as DNA: TGTGCCAGCATGCTTAATGAAAAACTGTTTTTT. Amino acids: CASMLNEKLFF.

The V gene is TRBV19, the J gene TRBJ1-5, with a weak D call TRBD1 (5 bases). The CDR3 is 19 residues long. V dropped 5 bases and J dropped 0 bases, with 23 bases sitting between them. Per germline, CDR1 LNHDA and CDR2 SQIVND (reference sequence). The CDR3 here is CASSLSFRDVGDSNQPQHF. In DNA, the CDR3 is TGTGCCAGTAGTCTGAGCTTCCGGGACGTAGGGGATAGCAATCAGCCCCAGCATTTT.

The V gene is TRBV29-1, the J gene TRBJ2-7, with 8 bases identical to TRBD1. Germline V gene sequence: CDR1 SQVTM, CDR2 ANQGSEA. There are 16 residues in the CDR3. V lost 4 bases, J lost 4 bases, and 15 bases stayed unmatched. CDR3 in DNA: TGCAGCGTTGGGGAGTATGAAGGGACAGGTGCTTACGAGCAGTACTTC. Its protein product is CSVGEYEGTGAYEQYF.

The J gene is TRBJ2-7, the V gene TRBV29-1; D might be TRBD1 (5 bases). The CDR3 runs 13 residues. Between the trimmed V and J ends, which lost 2 bases and 6 bases, there was a span of 14 bases. CDR1 is SQVTM, CDR2 ANQGSEA, per germline. DNA for the CDR3: TGCAGCGTTGAACTACAGTGGGGCGGCGAGCAGTACTTC. Protein: CSVELQWGGEQYF.

This clone was observed a handful of times. V usage is TRBV7-3 and J usage is TRBJ2-3; D is ambiguous. Trimming removed 5 bases at V and 0 bases at J, with 6 bases between. In germline, CDR1 is SGHTA, CDR2 FQGTGA. CDR3 length: 13 amino acids. The CDR3 protein is CASSQGSTDTQYF. For the CDR3, the DNA is TGTGCCAGCAGCCAAGGCAGCACAGATACGCAGTATTTT. Full variable domain (rest looked up from reference TRBV7-3 and TRBJ2-3): GAGVSQTPSNKVTEKGKYVELRCDPISGHTALYWYRQSLGQGPEFLIYFQGTGAADDSGLPNDRFFAVRPEGSVSTLKIQRTERGDSAVYLCASSQGSTDTQYFGPGTRLTVL.

The gene calls are TRBV4-1 and TRBJ1-1; D gene uncertain. The CDR3 is made up of 14 amino acids. The V and J ends lost 4 bases and 6 bases respectively, with 15 bases between them. Per germline, CDR1 MGHRA and CDR2 YSYEKL. The CDR3: CASSRNGNGAEAFF. The CDR3, as DNA: TGCGCCAGCAGCCGAAACGGTAACGGGGCTGAAGCTTTCTTT.

The chain combines TRBV6-6 with TRBJ2-3; tentatively, D is TRBD2 (6 bases). CDR1 and CDR2 from the germline V gene are MNHNY and SVGAGI (reference sequence). The length of the CDR3 is 14 residues. The V gene lost 4 bases and the J gene lost 6 bases, with 14 bases spanning the gap. This CDR3 is CASSLGGARDTQYF. In DNA form, the CDR3 reads TGTGCCAGCAGTTTAGGCGGGGCTCGGGATACGCAGTATTTT.

This chain links TRBV18 with TRBJ2-1; D possibly corresponds to TRBD2 (6 bases). Germline V gene lookup returns CDR1 KGHSH and CDR2 LQKENI. The V gene lost 0 bases and the J gene lost 5 bases, with 14 bases spanning the gap. This CDR3 contains 16 residues. The CDR3 spells CASSPPGVAANNEQFF. The CDR3, as DNA: TGTGCCAGCTCACCACCGGGGGTAGCGGCGAACAATGAGCAGTTCTTC. Drawing the rest from reference TRBV18 and TRBJ2-1, the complete variable domain is NAGVMQNPRHLVRRRGQEARLRCSPMKGHSHVYWYRQLPEEGLKFMVYLQKENIIDESGMPKERFSAEFPKEGPSILRIQQVVRGDSAAYFCASSPPGVAANNEQFFGPGTRLTVL.

The chain combines TRBV2 with TRBJ2-3, with a tentative D call TRBD2 (5 bases). V was trimmed by 10 bases and J by 3 bases, leaving 17 bases between them. This CDR3 has 14 residues. Looked up from germline, CDR1 is SNHLY and CDR2 is FYNNEI. CDR3 in amino acids: CATKIALETDTQYF. In nucleotides, the CDR3 is TGTGCCACCAAGATAGCGTTAGAAACAGATACGCAGTATTTT.

This clone was recorded once. The chain carries TRBV7-9 and TRBJ1-4; D perhaps matches TRBD1 (5 bases). Germline V gene data show CDR1 as SEHNR and CDR2 as FQNEAQ (reference sequence). V lost 1 base, J lost 0 bases, and 12 bases lay in between. This CDR3 is 17 amino acids long. The CDR3 DNA follows: TGTGCCAGCAGCTTAGATTGGGGCCGAGCAACTAATGAAAAACTGTTTTTT. As protein: CASSLDWGRATNEKLFF.

This chain joins TRBV7-9 and TRBJ1-4; 9 bases are shared with TRBD1. Germline values: CDR1 SEHNR, CDR2 FQNEAQ (reference sequence). V lost 5 bases to trimming and J lost 8 bases; unmatched junction nucleotides: 9. The CDR3 consists of 15 residues. CDR3 protein: CASSQTGGAGEKLFF. CDR3 coding DNA: TGTGCCAGCAGCCAAACAGGGGGCGCTGGGGAAAAACTGTTTTTT.

This chain uses TRBV7-3 with TRBJ2-1; 11 nucleotides agree with TRBD2. The germline V gene has CDR1 SGHTA and CDR2 FQGTGA. Trimming cost V 2 bases and J 8 bases; bases outside gene matches: 14. The CDR3 is made up of 18 amino acids. CDR3 bases: TGTGCCAGCAGCTTACTTCCGGGACTAGCGGCCCCTAGGTATGAGCAGTTCTTC. The encoded protein is CASSLLPGLAAPRYEQFF. The variable domain in full, completed from reference TRBV7-3 and TRBJ2-1, reads GAGVSQTPSNKVTEKGKYVELRCDPISGHTALYWYRQSLGQGPEFLIYFQGTGAADDSGLPNDRFFAVRPEGSVSTLKIQRTERGDSAVYLCASSLLPGLAAPRYEQFFGPGTRLTVL.

The chain employs TRBV2 and TRBJ2-1; 12 positions match TRBD2. The V segment lost 3 bases and the J segment 3 bases; nucleotides outside the gene matches: 12. The germline gives CDR1 SNHLY, CDR2 FYNNEI. The CDR3 runs 19 residues. CDR3 sequence: CASSDPSGRAEIGYNEQFF. The CDR3 DNA is TGTGCCAGCAGTGATCCTAGCGGGAGGGCCGAAATAGGCTACAATGAGCAGTTCTTC. The full variable domain, with the rest looked up from reference TRBV2 and TRBJ2-1, is EPEVTQTPSHQVTQMGQEVILRCVPISNHLYFYWYRQILGQKVEFLVSFYNNEISEKSEIFDDQFSVERPDGSNFTLKIRSTKLEDSAMYFCASSDPSGRAEIGYNEQFFGPGTRLTVL.

Note on this clone: Relative to the germline gene, one junction end is altered; a read error may explain this. The chain joins TRBV15 to TRBJ2-3, with TRBD2 matching 9 bases. Germline V lookup: CDR1 LNHNV, CDR2 YYDKDF (reference sequence). CDR3 size: 13 residues. The DNA for the CDR3 is TGTGTCACCGCGGGAGGGTTGGGAGATACGCAGTATTTT. Its protein is CVTAGGLGDTQYF.

The genes are TRBV7-9 and TRBJ2-2; 8 nucleotides agree with TRBD1. The J segment lost 5 bases and the V segment lost 3 bases, leaving 11 bases of the junction unmatched. Per the germline V gene, CDR1 is SEHNR and CDR2 is FQNEAQ (reference sequence). The CDR3 extends over 17 amino acids. The CDR3 DNA follows: TGTGCCAGCAGCTTCAGGGGGCGAATTGGAAGGACCGGGGAGCTGTTTTTT. This translates into CASSFRGRIGRTGELFF.

The rearrangement joins TRBV6-2 or TRBV6-3 to TRBJ1-6; D may be TRBD1 (6 bases). The V gene's germline CDR1 is MNHEY and CDR2 SVGEGT. V was cut by 2 bases and J by 7 bases, with 12 bases left in between. The CDR3 covers 15 residues. The CDR3 nucleotides read TGTGCCAGCAGTTACAGGACAGAGCGCAATTCACCCCTCCACTTT. The encoded protein is CASSYRTERNSPLHF.

This chain joins TRBV10-3 and TRBJ1-3; no firm D call. Germline loops: CDR1 ENHRY, CDR2 SYGVKD. V was pared by 3 bases and J by 4 bases, with 7 bases between. There are 13 residues in the CDR3. This CDR3 reads CAISEVGGNTIYF. DNA of the CDR3: TGTGCCATCAGTGAAGTAGGAGGAAACACCATATATTTT.

The genes are TRBV6-6 and TRBJ2-2, with D possibly being TRBD2 (6 bases). The CDR3 is made up of 15 amino acids. The ends were cut back, 6 bases at V and 1 base at J, with 12 bases in the middle. From germline, CDR1 is MNHNY and CDR2 SVGAGI (reference sequence). The CDR3 nucleotides are TGTGCCAGCAGCCGACTAGGAATGAACACCGGGGAGCTGTTTTTT. Its protein is CASSRLGMNTGELFF.

The J gene is TRBJ1-1, the V gene TRBV29-1, with 7 bases that match TRBD1. V trimming: 6 bases; J trimming: 11 bases; junction bases outside the gene matches: 9. CDR1 is SQVTM, CDR2 ANQGSEA, per germline. The length of the CDR3 is 11 residues. The CDR3 region is CSVSPGQSAFF. DNA for the CDR3: TGCAGCGTATCCCCGGGACAGAGTGCTTTCTTT. Based on the CDR3 plus reference TRBV29-1 and TRBJ1-1, the full variable domain is SAVISQKPSRDICQRGTSLTIQCQVDSQVTMMFWYRQQPGQSLTLIATANQGSEATYESGFVIDKFPISRPNLTFSTLTVSNMSPEDSSIYLCSVSPGQSAFFGQGTRLTVV.